The present entry profiles one TCR beta chain with its context. No cognate antigen has been identified for it. The input lacks base qualities; no much larger clone sits a single base away. The data stem from a study of T cell responses to AZD1222 COVID-19 vaccine (dated by TCRdb to about 2021). For the wider study: AZD1222 recipients given second doses at about 4 weeks or at about 12 weeks were pooled, since spike-specific TCR depth and breadth were not found to differ between the two schedules. TCR sequencing covered about 230 trial participants: around 210 given two doses of AZD1222 and 26 given two doses of MenACWY control vaccine. Trial participants were enrolled into age subgroups of 18-55, 56-69 and 70-plus years, which contained about 160, 30 and 59 TCR-sequenced participants, respectively.

The study at large found these results: No day 14 peak-response samples were available, so repertoires were characterized only after the peak T cell response. Most participants were white British and females outnumbered males, and the authors suggested that clonal diversity may have been underestimated. A significant rise in spike-specific TCR breadth and depth was observed after two AZD1222 doses relative to day 0 and relative to MenACWY recipients. The 56-69-year group was small, and its depth increase did not reach significance, likely because of low power. Reportedly, close to half of the unique spike-specific TCRs recognized epitopes lying outside the regions that are mutated in the B.1.351 and B.1.1.7 variants. Conclusions about previously exposed vaccinees are limited because only a handful of AZD1222 recipients were SARS-CoV-2 seropositive at baseline. The whole spike protein was spanned by vaccine-associated CD4 TCRs, and dominant responses were seen in regions 160-218 and 743-854.

The CDR3 holds 13 amino acids from the cysteine to the phenylalanine. The sequence is cut down to CDR3 DNA, 39 bases in frame from base 1. CDR1 and CDR2 are drawn from the germline V gene (reference sequence): SEHNR, FQNEAQ. The germline ends are 8 bases apart after V is trimmed by 1 base and J by 6 bases. The CDR3 regions of human TCRbeta chains were subjected to immunosequencing. Per the original workflow: Repertoire TCRs were matched against a reference library of SARS-CoV-2-specific TCRs generated with the MIRA antigen-specificity platform. Breadth meant the fraction of unique TCRs that were SARS-CoV-2-associated, whereas depth meant the fraction of total T cells that were SARS-CoV-2-associated. Using the MIRA data, every spike-specific TCR was mapped to the spike region that the TCR reacted to and assigned to either a CD4 or a CD8 class. Log10-transformed breadth and depth values were compared by one-way ANOVA with Sidak's multiple comparisons tests. Not all clones reach the TCRdb copy of this immuneACCESS table, which keeps in-frame sequences only. Checked studies attribute under half of the gap to unresolved V genes and leave the rest unexplained. V, J and clone size are taken as reported in that table, and D and trimming were inferred from the DNA itself. The sample table shows approximately 130,000 clones, and approximately 93% are seen once. The top ten clonotypes cover 3.1% of the sample.

According to the study, the label for this sample's time point signals: baseline before first vaccination. The vaccinee samples were drawn from two UK trials, COV001 and COV002, one of which was a single-blind randomized controlled phase 2/3 trial testing AZD1222 (ChAdOx1 nCoV-19) in healthy adults. Trial participant PBMC samples were collected at day 0 and day 28 after the second dose for TCRbeta chain sequencing. The chain is made from TRBV7-9 and TRBJ2-3; the D gene lacks a confident call. Material: peripheral blood, obtained on day 0 of AZD1222 vaccination. The receptor was derived from an adult in good health. The sequenced DNA is TGTGCCAGCAGCTTAGTTGCCGTTGATACGCAGTATTTT. The translation is CASSLVAVDTQYF.